This TCR beta chain was identified in a study of radiation and T cells in renal cell carcinoma (TCRdb year 2020). Turning to the overall study: In total, 50 to 60 samples underwent TCR beta sequencing: some 26 tumors plus 27 peripheral blood samples. The final blood draw was performed at 4 weeks after radiation, at the same time as nephrectomy. Across all 50 or so samples, 3.5 million to 4.5 million unique CDR3 nucleotide sequences encoding about 2.7 million unique CDR3 amino acid sequences were identified. On the study overall, not on this receptor specifically: Top tumor clonotypes rose in blood from baseline to 2 weeks post-radiation, then contracted by 4 weeks, suggesting transient expansion of tumor-resident clones. Dynamics of the blood repertoire were not tracked past 4 weeks after treatment. No pretreatment tumor biopsies were available, so the baseline intratumoral presence of clonotypes could not be determined. The single-armed trial design could not address effects of radiation dose or scheduling on the TCR repertoire.

Per the publication, the time point label means: blood 4 weeks post-SBRT, at nephrectomy. The treatment or condition label of this sample denotes: 15 Gy SBRT to primary tumor, nephrectomy 4 weeks later. Samples were obtained from a clinical trial, in which 15 Gy stereotactic body radiation therapy was delivered to primary renal cell carcinomas and nephrectomy was performed 4 weeks later. To track tumor-enriched clonotypes, serial peripheral blood was sampled from radiation-treated patients at baseline and at 2 weeks and 4 weeks after SBRT. Renal cell carcinoma with clear cell pathology was present in all patients. The QIAamp DNA Blood Mini Kit (Qiagen) was used to prepare genomic DNA for TCR sequencing. Only samples passing all quality control checks were included in the analyses. V is shortened by 1 base, J by 6 bases, and the region joining them spans 7 bases. According to the germline V gene, CDR1 reads SGDLS and CDR2 reads YYNGEE. There are 13 amino acids in the CDR3, from cysteine to phenylalanine inclusive. CDR3 DNA is the only sequence kept; it has 39 bases, read in frame from the first base.

Regarding this clone: This receptor's antigen is unknown. There are no base qualities to consult, and no much larger clone falls within one base.

The immunoSEQ kit was used, according to the manufacturer's recommendations, to generate TCR beta libraries from genomic DNA. To prepare libraries, a first multiplex PCR with proprietary primers was run, followed by a second PCR that added unique barcodes, and a bead cleanup was done after each round. A positive control reaction and a negative control reaction, both provided in the kit, were run with every batch of samples. The final libraries underwent checking on an Agilent 4200 TapeStation D1000 ScreenTape, volumetric pooling, and quantification by qPCR. An Illumina NextSeq500 fitted with a MidOutput 150-cycle cartridge performed the sequencing, running 156 Read1 cycles and 15 Index1 cycles with the kit's custom primers. The pooled library was loaded at around 1 pM with 20% PhiX control spiked in. Concerning the study's data processing: Vendor-processed data were analyzed in R, and a clonotype was defined as all T cells sharing the same CDR3 nucleotide sequence. For clone abundance analyses, frequencies were normalized to the 10,000 most abundant clones per sample. Public T cell clones, which averaged fewer than five per sample, were excluded before analysis. Tumor-enriched and baseline blood-enriched clonotypes were defined by at least a 32-fold difference in abundance between compartments. Clonotypes expanded or contracted between blood time points were identified with a beta-binomial differential abundance model. Similarity between tumor and blood repertoires was quantified using the Baroni-Urbani and Buser coefficient, and groups were compared with two-tailed Wilcoxon tests in R. TCRdb stores this immuneACCESS table with in-frame sequences only. Part of the clones is absent; in the studies checked, under half of the shortfall reflects unresolved V genes, and no reason is known for the rest. D and trimming were read from the DNA, whereas the V and J calls and clone size are those reported in that table. Counted in this sample were around 170,000 clones; around 90% of them appeared once. Roughly 12% of the sample is in the top ten clones.

Sequenced material: blood, taken from a patient whose treatment included radiotherapy and nephrectomy. The clonotype was recovered from a woman between 50 and 59 years old with renal cell carcinoma. In this chain, TRBV9 is recombined with TRBJ2-2; no D segment can be confidently identified. The DNA sequence is TGTGCCAGCAGCGTAAGTTTCGCCGGGGAGCTGTTTTTT. Its product reads: CASSVSFAGELFF.